Below, 16 T cell receptor beta chains from the same sample are listed, as sequenced in a study of blood T cell repertoires in COVID-19. The table came from immunoSEQ multiplex PCR; TCRdb's copy has only in-frame clones and leaves some out. The data contain roughly 49,000 clones, 68% of them singletons. The sample consisted of peripheral blood. Every receptor here comes from a woman in her seventies with acute or convalescent COVID-19.

There are a few counts of this clone. The chain is built from TRBV5-8 and TRBJ2-2; D is uncertain. CDR3 length equals 14 residues. Deletions cut 6 bases from V and 4 bases from J, with 13 bases between. Per the germline V gene, CDR1 is SGHTS and CDR2 is YDEGEE. The CDR3 spells CASMLGVSTGELFF. In nucleotides, the CDR3 is TGTGCCAGCATGCTTGGAGTCAGCACCGGGGAGCTGTTTTTT.

This clone has more than one count but fewer than ten. At the DNA level, this CDR3 is encoded by other sequences in the same sample as well. The gene calls are TRBV6-5 and TRBJ2-1; TRBD1 aligns across 10 bases. The CDR3 is 14 residues long. From germline, CDR1 is MNHEY and CDR2 SVGAGI. J lost 8 bases, V lost 6 bases, and 7 bases had no gene match. CDR3 bases: TGTGCCAGCAGGATCGACAGGGGGCAACATGAGCAGTTCTTC. Amino acids: CASRIDRGQHEQFF.

In its sample, this clone was seen a few times. The genes are TRBV5-6 and TRBJ1-5, with 11 nucleotides matching TRBD1. Germline loops: CDR1 SGHDT, CDR2 YYEEEE. This CDR3 contains 19 residues. The ends lost 5 bases at V and 5 bases at J; junction bases unmatched: 18. The CDR3, as DNA: TGTGCCAGCAGGCAACAAAAAATCCGGGACAGGGGGATTTATCAGCCCCAGCATTTT. Amino acids: CASRQQKIRDRGIYQPQHF.

This clone was observed a handful of times. The gene calls are TRBV28 and TRBJ1-2; 7 nucleotides align to TRBD1. Per the germline V gene, CDR1 is MDHEN and CDR2 is SYDVKM. Losses at the gene ends were 8 bases for V and 2 bases for J; bases not matched to a gene: 8. The CDR3 is 14 residues long. CDR3 DNA sequence: TGTGCCAGCGAACAGGGGTCAATAAACTATGGCTACACCTTC. It translates to CASEQGSINYGYTF.

This chain connects TRBV11-3 to TRBJ2-3, with TRBD2 matching 7 bases. The length of the CDR3 is 13 residues. The germline gives CDR1 SGHNT, CDR2 YENEEA. The V and J ends lost 3 bases and 7 bases, in that order; junction bases with no gene match: 4. This chain's CDR3 is CASSLGRENTQYF. For the CDR3, the DNA is TGTGCCAGCAGCTTGGGGAGGGAGAATACGCAGTATTTT.

The rearrangement links TRBV4-1 to TRBJ2-7, with 7 bases matching TRBD2. Germline trimming cut 3 bases from V and 5 bases from J; bases unmatched to any gene: 25. The germline gives CDR1 MGHRA, CDR2 YSYEKL. The CDR3 totals 20 residues. In nucleotides, the CDR3 is TGCGCCAGCAGCCATATCTTTGGCGGCAGAGGCCGGGACTACGGTAACGAGCAGTACTTC. Protein sequence: CASSHIFGGRGRDYGNEQYF.

The chain is built from TRBV19 and TRBJ1-2, with a possible D match to TRBD1 (6 bases). This CDR3 region has 15 residues. Trimming stripped 5 bases from V and 4 bases from J, with 17 bases between. The germline V gene encodes CDR1 LNHDA and CDR2 SQIVND (reference sequence). The CDR3 nucleotides read TGTGCCAGTAGTCTCCCATTGACAGGCGTCTATGGCTACACCTTC. Encoded protein: CASSLPLTGVYGYTF.

This clone was seen more than once but under ten times. The V and J genes are TRBV3-1 (or the pseudogene TRBV3-2) and TRBJ1-2; perhaps TRBD1 as D (6 bases). Trimming removed 4 bases at V and 8 bases at J, with 14 bases between. Germline V lookup: CDR1 LGHDT, CDR2 YNNKEL (reference sequence). CDR3 size: 13 residues. The chain's CDR3 is CASSPGQRMGYTF. The CDR3 DNA reads as TGTGCCAGCAGCCCAGGACAGAGAATGGGCTACACCTTC.

This clone was found a few times. V usage is TRBV28 and J usage is TRBJ1-1, with D possibly TRBD1 on 5 matching bases. The CDR3 runs 13 residues. V was pared by 6 bases and J by 1 base, with 9 bases between. CDR1 and CDR2 from the germline V gene are MDHEN and SYDVKM. CDR3 bases: TGTGCCAGCAGAACAGGACCGAACACTGAAGCTTTCTTT. It specifies CASRTGPNTEAFF.

V gene TRBV5-6 combines with J gene TRBJ2-7; a possible D gene is TRBD1 (5 bases). Germline assignment: CDR1 SGHDT and CDR2 YYEEEE. This CDR3 has 12 residues. The V end was cut by 7 bases, the J end by 1 base, with 9 bases between. The DNA for the CDR3 is TGTGCCAGCGCGCGACAGTCCTACGAGCAGTACTTC. It translates to CASARQSYEQYF.

V usage is TRBV7-9 and J usage is TRBJ2-2; 7 nucleotides agree with TRBD1. Looked up from germline, CDR1 is SEHNR and CDR2 is FQNEAQ (reference sequence). Trimming took 5 bases from V and 6 from J; bases not matched to a gene: 3. This CDR3 contains 13 residues. CDR3 DNA: TGTGCCAGCAGCGATCAGGGGGCCGGGGAGCTGTTTTTT. This encodes CASSDQGAGELFF.

This clone occurred once. The CDR3 region has the DNA TGTGCCAGCAGCTTAGCCGGGACTAGCGCCTCGAACACCGGGGAGCTGTTTTTT. Translation: CASSLAGTSASNTGELFF. The V call is TRBV11-2, the J call TRBJ2-2; 10 nucleotides agree with TRBD2. Germline V lookup: CDR1 SGHAT, CDR2 FQNNGV. The CDR3 loop spans 18 amino acids. Trimming cost V 1 base and J 0 bases; bases outside gene matches: 5.

V is TRBV5-6 and J is TRBJ1-3; a possible D gene is TRBD1 (6 bases). The CDR3 is 15 amino acids. Germline CDR1 is SGHDT and CDR2 is YYEEEE. The V and J ends lost 3 bases and 0 bases respectively, with 10 bases between them. CDR3 residues: CASSSTGNSGNTIYF. CDR3 bases: TGTGCCAGCAGCTCTACAGGGAACTCTGGAAACACCATATATTTT. The complete variable domain, with remaining parts taken from reference TRBV5-6 and TRBJ1-3, reads DAGVTQSPTHLIKTRGQQVTLRCSPKSGHDTVSWYQQALGQGPQFIFQYYEEEERQRGNFPDRFSGHQFPNYSSELNVNALLLGDSALYLCASSSTGNSGNTIYFGEGSWLTVV.

This clone was observed a handful of times. This chain joins TRBV6-5 and TRBJ1-1; D gene unclear. Germline CDR1 is MNHEY and CDR2 is SVGAGI. V was shortened by 7 bases and J by 4 bases, with 16 bases between the two germline ends. This CDR3 region has 14 residues. The CDR3 sequence: CASTKAGRATEAFF. The CDR3 nucleotides are TGTGCCAGCACCAAAGCGGGCAGAGCCACTGAAGCTTTCTTT.

V and J are TRBV7-3 and TRBJ2-3; 9 bases are shared with TRBD2. This CDR3 has 15 amino acids. Trimming cost V 6 bases and J 1 base; bases outside gene matches: 5. Germline V lookup: CDR1 SGHTA, CDR2 FQGTGA. CDR3 bases: TGTGCCAGCAGTCAGCGGGGGGTGCGCACAGATACGCAGTATTTT. This codes for CASSQRGVRTDTQYF.

This clone occurred once. The CDR3 is CASSYFQGKTEAFF. In nucleotides, the CDR3 is TGTGCCAGCAGTTACTTCCAGGGGAAAACTGAAGCTTTCTTT. The genes are TRBV6-5 and TRBJ1-1, with D possibly TRBD1 on 6 matching bases. The germline V gene has CDR1 MNHEY and CDR2 SVGAGI. The CDR3 spans 14 residues. Trimming removed 1 base from V and 5 bases from J, with 11 bases in between.